These 19 T cell receptor beta chains came from one sample sequenced in a study of cytomegalovirus exposure and HLA in healthy donors. Primers for the PCR totalled 60 Vbeta and 13 Jbeta. Assay used: immunoSEQ multiplex PCR; TCRdb lists only in-frame clones, some missing. The sample holds roughly 160,000 clones, approximately 80% seen once. Sequencing input: PBMCs. Source of these receptors: a woman aged 50 to 65 in good health and CMV-seronegative.

This clone has only one observation. The chain links TRBV7-9 to TRBJ1-2; D is perhaps TRBD1 (5 bases). The germline V gene encodes CDR1 SEHNR and CDR2 FQNEAQ (reference sequence). The CDR3 length is 13 residues. Trimming cost V 8 bases and J 3 bases, with 13 bases left between them. CDR3 bases: TGTGCCAGCCGTTCAGGGAATCACTATGGCTACACCTTC. It translates to CASRSGNHYGYTF.

V and J are TRBV21-1 and TRBJ2-7; the table's D gene call, TRBD1, was not cross checked with the DNA. TRBV21-1 is marked as a pseudogene. The CDR3 loop spans 14 amino acids. CDR3: CASRYRVASYEQYF. CDR3 nucleotides: TGTGCCAGCAGGTACAGGGTCGCCTCCTACGAGCAGTACTTC.

This clone was counted a single time. The J gene is TRBJ2-7, the V gene TRBV15; TRBD2 is a possible D gene (6 bases). CDR1 is LNHNV and CDR2 is YYDKDF in the germline V gene (reference sequence). The CDR3 contains 17 residues. V was trimmed by 1 base and J by 1 base, leaving 17 bases between them. The CDR3 sequence is CATSRALGTEGSYEQYF. The DNA of the CDR3 is TGTGCCACCAGCAGAGCCCTCGGGACGGAGGGTTCCTACGAGCAGTACTTC.

The chain has TRBV4-3 and TRBJ2-3; 7 bases line up with TRBD1. Unmatched junction bases numbered 13, after V lost 0 bases and J lost 1 base. The CDR3 contains 19 residues. CDR1 LGHNA and CDR2 YSLEER come from the germline V gene. CDR3 sequence: CASSQDWDSPLRGTDTQYF. DNA for the CDR3: TGCGCCAGCAGCCAAGATTGGGACAGCCCGTTGAGGGGCACAGATACGCAGTATTTT.

The chain recombines TRBV28 with TRBJ2-1, with 14 nucleotides matching TRBD2. Per the germline V gene, CDR1 is MDHEN and CDR2 is SYDVKM. The CDR3 is 18 amino acids. V shed 2 bases and J 8 bases; nucleotides not matched to a gene: 11. The CDR3: CASSLRTWGLAGEDEQFF. CDR3 bases: TGTGCCAGCAGTTTAAGGACATGGGGACTAGCGGGAGAGGATGAGCAGTTCTTC.

The chain combines TRBV4-1 with TRBJ2-3, with 10 bases lining up with TRBD2. Germline CDR1 MGHRA, CDR2 YSYEKL. J lost 2 bases, V lost 1 base, and 9 bases had no gene match. CDR3 length: 18 residues. The CDR3 DNA reads TGCGCCAGCAGCCAAGGGCTAGCGGGAGTCATATACACAGATACGCAGTATTTT. It is translated as CASSQGLAGVIYTDTQYF.

The rearrangement uses TRBV6-5 and TRBJ1-2, with D unresolved. Germline CDR1 is MNHEY and CDR2 is SVGAGI. Trimming shortened V by 0 bases and J by 8 bases, and 7 bases separated the two germline ends. This CDR3 is 12 amino acids long. The CDR3 DNA reads as TGTGCCAGCAGTTACTCTCGTTCGGGCTACACCTTC. Translation: CASSYSRSGYTF.

CDR3 DNA: TGTGCCAGCAGCTCGGGGAGTCCCGAAAAACTGTTTTTT. Translated: CASSSGSPEKLFF. The J gene is TRBJ1-4, the V gene TRBV5-6, with unresolved D. The CDR3 sequence is 13 residues long. Trimming stripped 3 bases from V and 8 bases from J, with 11 bases between. Germline V lookup: CDR1 SGHDT, CDR2 YYEEEE.

This rearrangement joins TRBV4-2 to TRBJ2-3; 12 bases align to TRBD2. Germline-derived CDR1 and CDR2 are LGHNA and YNFKEQ. This CDR3 is built from 19 residues. V was pared by 0 bases and J by 3 bases, with 10 bases of the junction left unmatched. CDR3 in DNA: TGTGCCAGCAGCCAAGAGTGGCTAGCGGGGGGGCCTTCAACAGATACGCAGTATTTT. It codes for CASSQEWLAGGPSTDTQYF.

This clone was picked up one time. The V and J genes are TRBV10-3 and TRBJ2-7, with 11 nucleotides matching TRBD2. Trimming removed 7 bases from V and 4 bases from J; junction bases left unmatched: 9. CDR1 ENHRY and CDR2 SYGVKD come from the germline V gene. This CDR3 contains 15 residues. The chain's CDR3 is CAITAGGTSGYEQYF. CDR3 nucleotides: TGTGCCATCACCGCAGGAGGGACTAGCGGTTACGAGCAGTACTTC.

A few counts support this clone. The chain couples TRBV5-1 to TRBJ2-1, with 7 bases fitting TRBD2. V lost 4 bases and J lost 5; bases outside the gene matches: 6. The germline gives CDR1 SGHRS, CDR2 YFSETQ. The CDR3 loop spans 14 amino acids. The CDR3 DNA sequence: TGCGCCAGCAGCCGAAGCGGGGTAAACAATGAGCAGTTCTTC. Amino acids: CASSRSGVNNEQFF.

The chain joins TRBV6-6 to TRBJ1-5; 9 bases map to TRBD1. After removal of 5 bases from V and 7 bases from J, the junction contained 12 bases not matched to a gene. CDR1 is MNHNY and CDR2 is SVGAGI in the germline V gene (reference sequence). The CDR3 has 16 residues. The CDR3 reads CASSPAPGQGSQPQHF. For the CDR3, the DNA is TGTGCCAGCAGTCCTGCCCCGGGACAGGGAAGCCAGCCCCAGCATTTT.

This clone was seen a few times. This chain joins TRBV6-6 and TRBJ1-1; perhaps TRBD1 as D (5 bases). The CDR3 totals 14 residues. Trimming removed 6 bases from V and 7 bases from J, with 18 bases in between. Germline V lookup: CDR1 MNHNY, CDR2 SVGAGI (reference sequence). CDR3 amino acids: CASRAGTLAGEAFF. In DNA, the CDR3 is TGTGCCAGCAGAGCCGGGACTTTGGCAGGTGAAGCTTTCTTT.

The rearrangement links TRBV27 to TRBJ2-6; D possibly corresponds to TRBD2 (6 bases). Trimming took off 8 bases at V and 0 bases at J, with 14 bases between the two ends. Germline V gene sequence: CDR1 MNHEY, CDR2 SMNVEV (reference sequence). The CDR3 totals 16 residues. CDR3: CASGRTGSSGANVLTF. The CDR3 DNA reads as TGTGCCAGCGGGAGGACGGGGAGCTCTGGGGCCAACGTCCTGACTTTC. Complete variable domain (other parts from reference TRBV27 and TRBJ2-6): EAQVTQNPRYLITVTGKKLTVTCSQNMNHEYMSWYRQDPGLGLRQIYYSMNVEVTDKGDVPEGYKVSRKEKRNFPLILESPSPNQTSLYFCASGRTGSSGANVLTFGAGSRLTVL.

V and J are TRBV5-4 and TRBJ1-4; a weak D match, TRBD1 (5 bases). The germline CDR1 and CDR2 sequences are SGHNT and YYREEE (reference sequence). The ends were cut back, 4 bases at V and 6 bases at J, with 19 bases in the middle. CDR3 size: 16 residues. The CDR3 reads CASSPGGTGGDEKLFF. In DNA, the CDR3 is TGTGCCAGCAGCCCGGGCGGGACTGGTGGTGATGAAAAACTGTTTTTT.

The V and J genes are TRBV7-2 and TRBJ2-3, with a tentative D call TRBD1 (6 bases). CDR3 length equals 14 residues. The V gene's germline CDR1 is SGHTA and CDR2 FQGNSA. With 2 bases removed from V and 6 bases from J, the gap between germline ends came to 12 bases. CDR3 DNA: TGTGCCAGCAGCTTAAGGGACAATCGGGATACGCAGTATTTT. Translated: CASSLRDNRDTQYF.

The V and J genes are TRBV5-6 and TRBJ2-1; TRBD1 might be the D (6 bases). This CDR3 region has 15 residues. Trimming pared 0 bases from V and 1 base from J, leaving 8 bases between. The germline V gene encodes CDR1 SGHDT and CDR2 YYEEEE. The CDR3 loop reads CASSLGGRSYNEQFF. The CDR3 DNA follows: TGTGCCAGCAGCTTGGGGGGGCGGTCCTACAATGAGCAGTTCTTC.

This chain uses TRBV11-2 with TRBJ2-7; perhaps TRBD1 as D (6 bases). The CDR3 is 14 amino acids. V was cut by 0 bases and J by 6 bases, with 12 bases left in between. Germline V gene data show CDR1 as SGHAT and CDR2 as FQNNGV. CDR3 DNA: TGTGCCAGCAGCTTAGATTTAACAGGGAGCGAGCAGTACTTC. This gives the protein CASSLDLTGSEQYF.

This clone has more than one count but fewer than ten. The rearrangement uses TRBV28 and TRBJ1-1; weak D call: TRBD1 (6 bases). Germline V gives CDR1 MDHEN, CDR2 SYDVKM. The V end lost 2 bases, the J end lost 5 bases, and 12 bases lay between the germline ends. This CDR3 contains 14 residues. CDR3 in amino acids: CASSLRQGRTEAFF. The CDR3 DNA sequence: TGTGCCAGCAGTTTACGCCAGGGGCGAACTGAAGCTTTCTTT.